Below, 21 T cell receptor beta chains from the same sample are listed, as sequenced in a study of blood T cell repertoires in COVID-19. Measured with immunoSEQ multiplex PCR; TCRdb has only the in-frame clones, and not every one. The data hold roughly 100,000 clones, with more than 75% observed a single time. The source material was peripheral blood. The receptors shown here come from a human donor in a cohort sampled during active COVID-19.

This chain joins TRBV19 and TRBJ1-5, with D uncertain. The germline CDR1 and CDR2 sequences are LNHDA and SQIVND (reference sequence). This CDR3 has 13 amino acids. The V end lost 4 bases, the J end lost 4 bases, and 8 bases lay between the germline ends. The CDR3 protein is CASSKSGNQPQHF. The CDR3 bases are TGTGCCAGTAGTAAGAGCGGGAATCAGCCCCAGCATTTT.

J is TRBJ2-7 and V is TRBV27; no clear D. Trimming took 0 bases from V and 4 from J, leaving 7 bases between them. The germline CDR1 and CDR2 sequences are MNHEY and SMNVEV (reference sequence). CDR3 length: 13 residues. In DNA, the CDR3 is TGTGCCAGCAGTTTATCGGCAGATTACGAGCAGTACTTC. It encodes CASSLSADYEQYF.

CDR3 region: CASCQGQGVAYGYTF. The CDR3 bases are TGCGCCAGCTGTCAGGGGCAGGGTGTAGCCTATGGCTACACCTTC. The chain recombines TRBV5-1 with TRBJ1-2; D perhaps matches TRBD1 (6 bases). The V gene lost 7 bases and the J gene lost 4 bases, with 20 bases spanning the gap. The V gene's germline CDR1 is SGHRS and CDR2 YFSETQ. This CDR3 has 15 residues.

This clone was counted a single time. This rearrangement joins TRBV6-5 to TRBJ2-7; 8 nucleotides line up with TRBD1. V shed 6 bases and J 2 bases; nucleotides not matched to a gene: 6. The CDR3 is 14 amino acids. CDR1 and CDR2 from the germline V gene are MNHEY and SVGAGI. The CDR3 DNA sequence: TGTGCCAGCAGGGACAGGGTCGTAACCTACGAGCAGTACTTC. This codes for CASRDRVVTYEQYF.

The V gene is TRBV18, the J gene TRBJ1-1; a possible D gene is TRBD1 (5 bases). V was shortened by 1 base and J by 7 bases, with 13 bases between the two germline ends. The CDR3 is 14 amino acids. The germline CDR1 and CDR2 sequences are KGHSH and LQKENI. The DNA for the CDR3 is TGTGCCAGCTCACCACGGCAGGGCGTCGGTGAAGCTTTCTTT. As protein: CASSPRQGVGEAFF.

The gene calls are TRBV3-1 (or the pseudogene TRBV3-2) and TRBJ2-7; weak D call: TRBD1 (5 bases). CDR1 is LGHDT, CDR2 YNNKEL, per germline (reference sequence). With 4 bases removed from V and 0 bases from J, the gap between germline ends came to 16 bases. This CDR3 is built from 16 residues. CDR3 residues: CASSLSGGASSYEQYF. The CDR3 bases are TGTGCCAGCAGCCTCTCCGGTGGGGCGAGCTCCTACGAGCAGTACTTC.

The V call is TRBV5-1, the J call TRBJ2-3; TRBD1 matches at 9 bases. The CDR3 is 14 amino acids. Per the germline V gene, CDR1 is SGHRS and CDR2 is YFSETQ. The V segment lost 5 bases and the J segment 9 bases; nucleotides outside the gene matches: 10. CDR3 region: CASSPSQGQGTQYF. Written as DNA, the CDR3 is TGCGCCAGCAGTCCAAGCCAAGGACAGGGGACGCAGTATTTT. The full variable domain, in which reference TRBV5-1 and TRBJ2-3 provide the parts outside the CDR3, is KAGVTQTPRYLIKTRGQQVTLSCSPISGHRSVSWYQQTPGQGLQFLFEYFSETQRNKGNFPGRFSGRQFSNSRSEMNVSTLELGDSALYLCASSPSQGQGTQYFGPGTRLTVL.

The rearrangement joins TRBV18 to TRBJ2-5; 7 nucleotides match TRBD2. This CDR3 has 13 amino acids. The junction had 3 bases not matched to a gene; V was cut back by 6 bases and J by 2 bases. In germline, CDR1 is KGHSH, CDR2 LQKENI. This CDR3 is CASSQGLQETQYF. The CDR3 bases are TGTGCCAGCTCGCAGGGACTACAAGAGACCCAGTACTTC.

Concerning this clone: One junction end disagrees with the germline gene, perhaps due to a read error. The chain is built from TRBV5-1 and TRBJ1-5; D is possibly TRBD1 (5 bases). This CDR3 region has 15 residues. The germline CDR1 and CDR2 sequences are SGHRS and YFSETQ. The CDR3 protein is CASSLMGLPPSAPAF. In nucleotides, the CDR3 is TGCGCCAGCAGCTTGATGGGACTTCCTCCATCAGCCCCAGCATTT. The variable domain in full, with the rest retrieved from reference TRBV5-1 and TRBJ1-5, is KAGVTQTPRYLIKTRGQQVTLSCSPISGHRSVSWYQQTPGQGLQFLFEYFSETQRNKGNFPGRFSGRQFSNSRSEMNVSTLELGDSALYLCASSLMGLPPSAPAFGDGTRLSIL.

The rearrangement joins TRBV6-5 to TRBJ2-7, with a tentative D call TRBD2 (5 bases). Germline loops: CDR1 MNHEY, CDR2 SVGAGI. The CDR3 spans 14 residues. Trimming stripped 6 bases from V and 7 bases from J, with 19 bases between. In DNA, the CDR3 is TGTGCCAGCAGACTCCAGGACTCTTTTGGGGAGCAGTACTTC. It translates to CASRLQDSFGEQYF.

V gene TRBV5-1 combines with J gene TRBJ2-7; 9 bases are shared with TRBD2. This CDR3 contains 16 residues. CDR1 and CDR2 (germline): SGHRS, YFSETQ. V lost 0 bases to trimming and J lost 2 bases; unmatched junction nucleotides: 6. CDR3 loop: CASSLVPGLATYEQYF. CDR3 bases: TGCGCCAGCAGCTTGGTGCCGGGACTAGCTACCTACGAGCAGTACTTC.

The V call is TRBV7-8, the J call TRBJ1-4; 7 nucleotides agree with TRBD1. V trimming: 4 bases; J trimming: 4 bases; junction bases outside the gene matches: 3. CDR1 is SGHVS and CDR2 is FQNEAQ in the germline V gene. The CDR3 is 14 residues long. CDR3 nucleotide sequence: TGTGCCAGCAGCTCACAGGGGATTAATGAAAAACTGTTTTTT. This codes for CASSSQGINEKLFF.

The V gene is TRBV5-1, the J gene TRBJ2-3; 10 bases are a match to TRBD2. The CDR3 runs 16 residues. Germline V CDR1 and CDR2: SGHRS, YFSETQ. V dropped 3 bases and J dropped 6; count of bases not matched to a gene: 10. CDR3 protein: CASSSQAGGESDTQYF. The DNA of the CDR3 is TGCGCCAGCAGCTCCCAAGCGGGGGGGGAATCGGATACGCAGTATTTT.

The chain employs TRBV27 and TRBJ1-5; 8 positions match TRBD1. This CDR3 contains 15 residues. Losses at the gene ends were 5 bases for V and 4 bases for J; bases not matched to a gene: 7. Germline V CDR1 and CDR2: MNHEY, SMNVEV (reference sequence). Written as DNA, the CDR3 is TGTGCCAGCAGTCTAAAAACAGGGGGGAATCAGCCCCAGCATTTT. Amino acid sequence: CASSLKTGGNQPQHF.

Here the CDR3 reads CATSRSRGSATNEKLFF. In DNA, the CDR3 is TGTGCCACCAGCAGATCACGGGGTTCGGCAACTAATGAAAAACTGTTTTTT. This chain connects TRBV15 to TRBJ1-4; D is uncertain. Germline CDR1 LNHNV, CDR2 YYDKDF (reference sequence). This CDR3 comprises 17 residues. Trimming left V 2 bases short and J 0 bases short, with 13 bases between.

The chain links TRBV2 to TRBJ2-5; TRBD2 matches 9 bases. Unmatched junction bases numbered 6, after V lost 7 bases and J lost 3 bases. CDR3 size: 14 residues. CDR1 and CDR2 (germline): SNHLY, FYNNEI. The CDR3 nucleotides are TGTGCCAGCACCCTGACTAGCGGAGAAGAGACCCAGTACTTC. Translated: CASTLTSGEETQYF.

The V call is TRBV10-3, the J call TRBJ1-1, with D hard to call. CDR3 length equals 13 residues. The V end lost 2 bases, the J end lost 1 base, and 5 bases lay between the germline ends. CDR1 ENHRY and CDR2 SYGVKD come from the germline V gene. The CDR3 nucleotides are TGTGCCATCAGTGAGCGGGAGAACACTGAAGCTTTCTTT. It is translated as CAISERENTEAFF.

This chain links TRBV15 with TRBJ2-1; tentative D call: TRBD2 (5 bases). This CDR3 spans 16 amino acids. V lost 0 bases to trimming and J lost 6 bases, with 15 bases between them. Looked up from germline, CDR1 is LNHNV and CDR2 is YYDKDF (reference sequence). CDR3 protein: CATSRDVTLAGNEQFF. In DNA form, the CDR3 reads TGTGCCACCAGCAGAGATGTCACCCTAGCAGGCAATGAGCAGTTCTTC.

The rearrangement joins TRBV5-4 to TRBJ1-2; D is perhaps TRBD1 (5 bases). The length of the CDR3 is 14 residues. Germline CDR1 reads SGHNT; CDR2 reads YYREEE (reference sequence). V shed 5 bases and J shed 3 bases, with 14 bases lying between them. CDR3 nucleotide sequence: TGTGCCAGCAGATACCCGGGGGAGGACTATGGCTACACCTTC. Protein sequence: CASRYPGEDYGYTF.

This clone was detected only a few times. The CDR3 is CASSLDDRGETQYF. In DNA form, the CDR3 reads TGTGCCAGCAGCTTGGACGACAGGGGAGAGACCCAGTACTTC. The genes are TRBV5-4 and TRBJ2-5, with 8 bases lining up with TRBD1. The CDR3 covers 14 residues. The germline V gene encodes CDR1 SGHNT and CDR2 YYREEE (reference sequence). Trimming at V came to 0 bases and at J to 4 bases, leaving 2 bases not matched to a gene.

This chain links TRBV6-1 with TRBJ2-1; 14 bases map to TRBD2. There are 16 residues in the CDR3. J lost 4 bases, V lost 4 bases, and 3 bases had no gene match. Germline assignment: CDR1 MNHNS and CDR2 SASEGT. CDR3 nucleotides: TGTGCCAGCAGTGGGACTAGCGGGGGGAAATACAATGAGCAGTTCTTC. It is translated as CASSGTSGGKYNEQFF.